This TCR beta chain is from a study of T-cell reconstitution after alpha-beta-depleted transplantation in children. Unique molecular identifiers were incorporated when the TCRbeta library was constructed. Via MiXCR, TCRdb re-called the PCR reads, giving one row per CDR3 protein. Of around 680,000 distinct CDR3 sequences in the sample, about 15% were seen once. This clonotype was found a few times. The starting material was PBMCs from the stem cell graft donor, obtained from the stem cell graft. The receptor was derived from a human donor who donated a stem cell graft to a child with acute myeloid leukemia.

The CDR3 bases are TGCAGTGCTACCCTGTGGGCCAGCGGGGGTGAGACCCAGTACTTC. It is translated as CSATLWASGGETQYF. The chain joins TRBV20-1 to TRBJ2-5; 8 positions agree with TRBD2. The V gene end was trimmed by 4 bases and the J gene end by 5 bases; junction bases not matched to a gene: 12. The germline CDR1 and CDR2 sequences are DFQATT and SNEGSKA (reference sequence). The CDR3 is 15 amino acids.